The source of this T cell receptor (beta chain) is a study of long-term antiretroviral therapy in people with HIV. Study-wide context: Initial samples were collected about a decade before the 2015 immediate-ART recommendation. Study-wide findings and caveats: Clones that expanded before ART (that is, prior to treatment) dominated the repertoire at all time points. Following ART, diversity rose but still fell short of transplant donor controls.

As concerns this clone: Its antigen is as yet unknown. The sample has other DNA sequences that encode this CDR3 too.

There was at least one pre-ART PBMC sample for each donor, plus at least two post-ART PBMC samples. Germline CDR1 and CDR2: SGHKS and YYEKEE (reference sequence). V lost 0 bases and J lost 3; bases outside the gene matches: 4. CDR3 length equals 15 residues. Survey-level immunoSEQ v3.0 assays were run. Produced via immunoSEQ multiplex PCR; TCRdb's table is partial and in-frame only. The sample contains fewer than 20,000 clones, 79% of which appear only once. The clonotype comes from a man aged 25-40 years with HIV. The sample here was unsorted PBMCs, taken at the start of antiretroviral therapy. V and J are TRBV5-5 and TRBJ2-3; 7 bases align to TRBD1. In DNA form, the CDR3 reads TGTGCCAGCAGCTTGGAGGGGGCAGGAACAGATACGCAGTATTTT. It specifies CASSLEGAGTDTQYF.